The source of this TCR beta chain is a study of blood T cell repertoires in COVID-19. In the study overall: Some COVID-19 samples were acute and others convalescent; all came from the United States, Italy and Spain.

Authors' processing steps: Reference gene primer amplification gave estimated nucleated cell counts. The protocol was immunoSEQ multiplex PCR, while the TCRdb copy is restricted to in-frame clones and leaves out a portion. The V and J calls and clone size come from that table; D and trimming were worked out from the DNA. The table shows roughly 45,000 clones, with 70% to 90% occurring only once. Germline loops: CDR1 ENHRY, CDR2 SYGVKD. The CDR3 runs to 16 residues. With 2 bases clipped from V and 7 bases from J, the junction kept 11 bases outside the gene matches. The origin of this receptor is a human donor in a cohort sampled during active COVID-19. This chain joins TRBV10-3 and TRBJ1-5, with 7 bases matching TRBD1. The sequencing input was peripheral blood. CDR3 in amino acids: CAISEVTGVAGQPQHF. As DNA, the CDR3 is TGTGCCATCAGTGAGGTTACAGGGGTGGCGGGGCAGCCCCAGCATTTT.